These T cell receptor beta chains were read from a single sample in a study of T-cell memory formation after mild COVID-19. In TCRdb, the 5' RACE reads were re-called with MiXCR into one record per CDR3 protein. The table records some 160,000 distinct CDR3 sequences, 10% to 15% of them present only once. The specimen sequenced was PBMCs or a T cell subset sorted from them (not recorded which). The receptors stem from a man in his late teens or twenties who had mild COVID-19 (a few samples of this study predate the infection). Cell type and time point are not known. Each CDR3 is given with its conserved first and last residue. The D gene is left open where the match is weak. Clone size is not always given. Where it is, it says once, few, many or a class for expanded clones.

v_gene	abundance	d_gene	j_gene	CDR3nt	CDR3aa
TRBV5-4	NA	NA	TRBJ1-1	TGTGCCGGTAGTGACGAGACTGAAGCTTTCTTT	CAGSDETEAFF
TRBV5-1	NA	NA	TRBJ1-1	TGCGCCAGCAGCCCCTACCCCGAGGGCACTGAAGCTTTCTTT	CASSPYPEGTEAFF
TRBV3-1	NA	NA	TRBJ1-1	TGTGCCAGCAGGGACCGATGGGTGGAGGGTGAAGCTTTCTTT	CASRDRWVEGEAFF
TRBV16	few	TRBD1	TRBJ1-2	TGTGCCAGCAGCCAATTGGCAGGGGGTTCTGGCTACACCTTC	CASSQLAGGSGYTF
TRBV7-2	few	TRBD1	TRBJ1-1	TGTGCCAGCAGCTTAGTCGGACAGGGCGGAACTGAAGCTTTCTTT	CASSLVGQGGTEAFF
TRBV4-3	many	NA	TRBJ1-2	TGCGCCAGCAGCCAAGATTGGGGGAACTATGGCTACACCTTC	CASSQDWGNYGYTF
TRBV10-3	few	NA	TRBJ2-1	TGTGCCATCAATAGCAGGGGAAAACTTGAGCAGTTCTTC	CAINSRGKLEQFF
TRBV9	many	NA	TRBJ1-2	TGTGCCAGCAGCGGGGGCCAGGGTAAAAATGGCTACACCTTC	CASSGGQGKNGYTF
TRBV7-2	NA	NA	TRBJ1-2	TGTGCCAGCAGCTCGTCCGGGACAATCTATGGCTACACCTTC	CASSSSGTIYGYTF
TRBV5-4	NA	NA	TRBJ2-5	TGTGCCAGCAGCTTACTTGGGGGGTCGGAGACCCAGTACTTC	CASSLLGGSETQYF
TRBV12-5	NA	NA	TRBJ1-2	TGTGCTAGTGGCCGATGGGCAGGGAGTATCTATGGCTACACCTTC	CASGRWAGSIYGYTF
TRBV5-1	many	TRBD1	TRBJ1-6	TGCGCCAGCAGTCGGGACAGCAATAATTCACCCCTCCACTTT	CASSRDSNNSPLHF
TRBV29-1	medium-sized	NA	TRBJ2-5	TGCAGCGTTTGGATCCAAGAGACCCAGTACTTC	CSVWIQETQYF
TRBV5-1	many	TRBD2	TRBJ2-5	TGCGCCAGCAGCTTTGCGGGGGAAGAGACCCAGTACTTC	CASSFAGEETQYF
TRBV14	NA	TRBD1	TRBJ1-1	TGTGCCAGCAGCCGAGAACGACAGGGAGAAGCTTTCTTT	CASSRERQGEAFF
TRBV30	NA	NA	TRBJ1-2	TGTGCCTGGAGTGTGATAGATGGCTACACCTTC	CAWSVIDGYTF
TRBV5-1	few	NA	TRBJ1-1	TGCGCCAGCAGCTTGGCCGGGCAGGGGCGCACTGAAGCTTTCTTT	CASSLAGQGRTEAFF
TRBV7-2	few	NA	TRBJ1-2	TGTGCCAGCAGCCCCCGTCGCTCCTATGGCTACACCTTC	CASSPRRSYGYTF